This note documents a single TCR beta chain sequence. This specimen belongs to a study of technical replicates of blood from a few donors. Libraries were prepared by immunoSEQ multiplex PCR; TCRdb keeps only in-frame clonotypes and omits some of them. The sample includes roughly 72,000 clones, about 96% seen only once; the top ten take less than 0.35%. V lost 1 base and J 2 bases, leaving 6 bases between the germline ends. This CDR3 is 12 amino acids long. Per germline, CDR1 SQVTM and CDR2 ANQGSEA. The receptor was isolated from a human donor in good health. The V gene is TRBV29-1, the J gene TRBJ2-7, with a weak D call TRBD2 (6 bases). The source material was T cells isolated from PBMCs. The CDR3 DNA reads TGCAGCGTTGAAGGGGGGGCCTACGAGCAGTACTTC. As protein: CSVEGGAYEQYF.